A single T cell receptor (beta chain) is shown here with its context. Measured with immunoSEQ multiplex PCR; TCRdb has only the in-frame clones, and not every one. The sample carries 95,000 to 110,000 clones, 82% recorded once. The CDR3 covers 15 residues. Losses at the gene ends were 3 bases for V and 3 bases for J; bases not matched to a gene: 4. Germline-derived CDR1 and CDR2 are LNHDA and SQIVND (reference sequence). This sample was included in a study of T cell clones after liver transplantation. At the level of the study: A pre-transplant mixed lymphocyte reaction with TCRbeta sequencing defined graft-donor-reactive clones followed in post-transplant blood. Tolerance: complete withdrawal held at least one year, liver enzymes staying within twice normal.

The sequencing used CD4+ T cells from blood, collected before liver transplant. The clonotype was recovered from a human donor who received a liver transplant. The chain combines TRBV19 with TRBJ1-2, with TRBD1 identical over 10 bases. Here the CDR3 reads CASSMMTGGYYGYTF. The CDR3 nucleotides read TGTGCCAGTAGTATGATGACAGGGGGCTACTATGGCTACACCTTC.